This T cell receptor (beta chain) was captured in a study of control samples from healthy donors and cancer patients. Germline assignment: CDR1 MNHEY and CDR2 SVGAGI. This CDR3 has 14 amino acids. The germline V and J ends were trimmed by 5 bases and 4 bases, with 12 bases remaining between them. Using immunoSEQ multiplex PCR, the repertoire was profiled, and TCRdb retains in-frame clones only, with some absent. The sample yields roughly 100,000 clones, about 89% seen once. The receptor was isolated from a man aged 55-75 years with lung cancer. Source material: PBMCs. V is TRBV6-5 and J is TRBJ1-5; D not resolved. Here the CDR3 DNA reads TGTGCCAGCAGTCTTTATCAGGTTAATCAGCCCCAGCATTTT. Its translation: CASSLYQVNQPQHF.